Sequencing of this T cell receptor beta chain was carried out in a study of T cell responses to AZD1222 COVID-19 vaccine. Findings of the study overall: Dominant at 160-218 and 743-854, vaccine-associated CD4 TCRs also spanned spike. It should be noted that donors were predominantly white British and more often female, and clonal diversity was possibly underestimated.

TCRdb keeps only in-frame clones here, not all; method: immunoSEQ multiplex PCR. The sample lists tens of thousands of clones; around 81% were seen once. Of note for this clone: The antigen remains unidentified.

Sequences were derived from peripheral blood, sampled 28 days after the second AZD1222 dose. The sequence derives from an adult who received the AZD1222 COVID-19 vaccine.

Here the CDR3 reads CASSHSGGFMNTEAFF. The DNA of the CDR3 is TGTGCCAGCAGCCACTCAGGAGGGTTTATGAACACTGAAGCTTTCTTT. V usage is TRBV7-2 and J usage is TRBJ1-1; D not resolved. Germline values: CDR1 SGHTA, CDR2 FQGNSA. The CDR3 loop spans 16 amino acids. V shed 5 bases and J shed 0 bases, with 16 bases lying between them. The entire variable domain, with the rest obtained from reference TRBV7-2 and TRBJ1-1, is as follows: GAGVSQSPSNKVTEKGKDVELRCDPISGHTALYWYRQSLGQGLEFLIYFQGNSAPDKSGLPSDRFSAERTGGSVSTLTIQRTQQEDSAVYLCASSHSGGFMNTEAFFGQGTRLTVV.